This TCR beta chain originates from a study of control samples from healthy donors and cancer patients. Measured with immunoSEQ multiplex PCR; TCRdb has only the in-frame clones, and not every one. The repertoire holds over 85,000 clones, with about four fifths as singletons. V lost 3 bases to trimming and J lost 4 bases; unmatched junction nucleotides: 9. CDR3 length: 15 residues. The germline gives CDR1 SGHRS, CDR2 YFSETQ. The chain has TRBV5-1 and TRBJ1-2; 7 bases align to TRBD1. This receptor was obtained from an older man with lung cancer. Sequencing was done on a sample of PBMCs. The CDR3: CASSSTTGFGYGYTF. CDR3 nucleotides: TGCGCCAGCAGCTCGACGACAGGGTTCGGCTATGGCTACACCTTC.